The T cell receptor (beta chain) described here comes from a study of control samples from healthy donors and cancer patients. Libraries were prepared by immunoSEQ multiplex PCR; TCRdb keeps only in-frame clonotypes and omits some of them. This table holds just over 150,000 clones, just under 95% found once. The sequencing sample was made of blood. The receptor was isolated from a woman aged 35 to 49 in good health.

The CDR3 loop reads CSVATGGGNQPQHF. CDR3 nucleotide sequence: TGCAGCGTTGCTACAGGAGGAGGCAATCAGCCCCAGCATTTT. The gene calls are TRBV29-1 and TRBJ1-5; the D gene is possibly TRBD1 (5 bases). The V gene lost 4 bases and the J gene lost 2 bases, with 12 bases spanning the gap. The germline CDR1 and CDR2 sequences are SQVTM and ANQGSEA. The CDR3 runs 14 residues.